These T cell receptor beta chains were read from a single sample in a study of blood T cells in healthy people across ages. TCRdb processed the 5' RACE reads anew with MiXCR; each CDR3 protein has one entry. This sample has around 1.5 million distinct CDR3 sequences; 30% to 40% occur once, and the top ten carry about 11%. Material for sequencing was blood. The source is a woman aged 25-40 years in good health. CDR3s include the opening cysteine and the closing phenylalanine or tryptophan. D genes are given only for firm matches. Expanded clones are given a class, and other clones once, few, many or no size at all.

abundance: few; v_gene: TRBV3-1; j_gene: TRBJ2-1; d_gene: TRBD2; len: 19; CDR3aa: CASSHELAGVGSSYNEQFF; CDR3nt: TGTGCCAGCAGCCATGAGCTAGCGGGAGTGGGCAGTTCCTACAATGAGCAGTTCTTC
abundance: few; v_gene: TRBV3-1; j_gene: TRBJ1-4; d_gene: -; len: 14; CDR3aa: CASSQRGMDEKLFF; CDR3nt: TGTGCCAGCAGCCAGAGGGGAATGGATGAAAAACTGTTTTTT
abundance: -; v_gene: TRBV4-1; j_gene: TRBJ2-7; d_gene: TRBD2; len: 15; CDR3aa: CASSQERGAYNEQYF; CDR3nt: TGCGCCAGCAGCCAAGAGCGGGGGGCATACAATGAGCAGTACTTC
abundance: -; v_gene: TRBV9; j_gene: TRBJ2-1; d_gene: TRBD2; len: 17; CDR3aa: CASSGGGREGLPNEQFF; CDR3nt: TGTGCCAGCAGCGGCGGAGGGCGGGAGGGCTTACCCAATGAGCAGTTCTTC
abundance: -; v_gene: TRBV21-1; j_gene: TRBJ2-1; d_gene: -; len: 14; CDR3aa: CASSNLVAGNEQFF; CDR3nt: TGTGCCAGCAGCAATCTCGTAGCGGGGAATGAGCAGTTCTTC
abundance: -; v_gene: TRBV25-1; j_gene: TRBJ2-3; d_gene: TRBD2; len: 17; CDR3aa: CASSEFLRSGGTDTQYF; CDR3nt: TGTGCCAGCAGTGAATTTCTCCGCAGCGGGGGGACAGATACGCAGTATTTT
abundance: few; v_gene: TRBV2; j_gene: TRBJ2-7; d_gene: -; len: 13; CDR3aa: CASRGTAENEQYF; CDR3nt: TGTGCCAGCCGTGGGACTGCCGAGAACGAGCAGTACTTC
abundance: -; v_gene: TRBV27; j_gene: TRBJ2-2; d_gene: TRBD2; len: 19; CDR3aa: CASSKPRQLAGGHTGELFF; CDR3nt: TGTGCCAGCAGTAAGCCCAGGCAACTAGCGGGAGGTCACACCGGGGAGCTGTTTTTT
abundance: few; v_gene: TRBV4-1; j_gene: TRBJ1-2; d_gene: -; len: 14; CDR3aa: CASGRVLSNYGYTF; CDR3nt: TGCGCCAGCGGGCGGGTACTCTCTAACTATGGCTACACCTTC
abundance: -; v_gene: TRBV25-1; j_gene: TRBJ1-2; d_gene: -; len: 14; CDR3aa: CAGSPGAGQYGYTF; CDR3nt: TGTGCCGGCAGCCCAGGGGCAGGGCAGTATGGCTACACCTTC
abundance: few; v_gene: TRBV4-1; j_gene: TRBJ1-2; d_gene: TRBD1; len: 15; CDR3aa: CASSQDPTGNYGYTF; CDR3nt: TGCGCCAGCAGCCAAGATCCGACAGGGAACTATGGCTACACCTTC
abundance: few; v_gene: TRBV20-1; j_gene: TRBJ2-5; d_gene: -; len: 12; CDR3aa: CSAYQKRGTQYF; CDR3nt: TGCAGTGCTTATCAAAAGCGAGGGACCCAGTACTTC
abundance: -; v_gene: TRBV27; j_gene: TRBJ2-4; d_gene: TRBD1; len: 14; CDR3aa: CASSPGTGGNIQYF; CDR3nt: TGTGCCAGCAGTCCGGGGACAGGGGGAAACATTCAGTACTTC
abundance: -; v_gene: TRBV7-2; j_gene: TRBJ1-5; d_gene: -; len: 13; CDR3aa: CAGSLAVGQPQHF; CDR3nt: TGTGCCGGCAGCTTAGCTGTGGGGCAGCCCCAGCATTTT
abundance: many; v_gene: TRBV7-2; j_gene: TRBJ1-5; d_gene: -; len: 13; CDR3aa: CASSLGGIQPQHF; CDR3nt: TGTGCCAGCAGCTTAGGGGGGATTCAGCCCCAGCATTTT
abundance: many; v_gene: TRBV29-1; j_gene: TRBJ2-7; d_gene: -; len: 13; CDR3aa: CSVISAPGYEQYF; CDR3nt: TGCAGCGTAATCAGCGCCCCGGGGTACGAGCAGTACTTC
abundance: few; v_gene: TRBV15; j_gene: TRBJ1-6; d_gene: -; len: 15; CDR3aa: CATSKAWELNSPLHF; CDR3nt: TGTGCCACCAGCAAAGCCTGGGAGCTCAATTCACCCCTCCACTTT
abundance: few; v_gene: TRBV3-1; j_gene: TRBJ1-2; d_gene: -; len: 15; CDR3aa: CASSQAAGGGSGYTF; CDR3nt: TGTGCCAGCAGCCAAGCTGCAGGCGGGGGCTCTGGCTACACCTTC
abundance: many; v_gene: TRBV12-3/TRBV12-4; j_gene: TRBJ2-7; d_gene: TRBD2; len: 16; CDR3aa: CASSRSGRGSMYEQYF; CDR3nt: TGTGCCAGCAGTAGAAGCGGGAGGGGATCGATGTACGAGCAGTACTTC
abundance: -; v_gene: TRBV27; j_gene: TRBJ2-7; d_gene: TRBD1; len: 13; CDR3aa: CASSWDRDHEQYF; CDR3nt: TGTGCCAGCAGCTGGGACAGGGACCACGAGCAGTACTTC
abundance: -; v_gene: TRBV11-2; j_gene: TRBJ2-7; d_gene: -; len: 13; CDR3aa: CASSLNPTYEQYF; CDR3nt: TGTGCCAGCAGCCTGAACCCTACCTACGAGCAGTACTTC
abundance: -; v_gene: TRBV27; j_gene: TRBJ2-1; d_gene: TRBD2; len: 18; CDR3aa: CASSTNPSSGSSYNEQFF; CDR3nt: TGTGCCAGCAGCACCAACCCTAGCAGCGGGAGCTCCTACAATGAGCAGTTCTTC
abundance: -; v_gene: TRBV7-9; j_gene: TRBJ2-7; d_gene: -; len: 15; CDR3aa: CASSPGRGIAYEQYF; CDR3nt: TGTGCCAGCAGCCCGGGAAGGGGGATTGCCTACGAGCAGTACTTC
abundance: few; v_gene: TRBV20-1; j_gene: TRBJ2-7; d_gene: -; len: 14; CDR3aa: CNQGKQGIPYEQYF; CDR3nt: TGCAATCAGGGAAAGCAGGGTATTCCCTACGAGCAGTACTTC
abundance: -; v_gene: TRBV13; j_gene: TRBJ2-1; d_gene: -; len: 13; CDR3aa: CASSTRGKGEQFF; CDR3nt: TGTGCCAGCAGCACTCGGGGAAAGGGTGAGCAGTTCTTC
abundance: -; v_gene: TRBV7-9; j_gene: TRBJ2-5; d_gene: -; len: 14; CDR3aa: CASSWGRAQGTQYF; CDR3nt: TGTGCCAGCAGCTGGGGACGGGCGCAAGGGACCCAGTACTTC
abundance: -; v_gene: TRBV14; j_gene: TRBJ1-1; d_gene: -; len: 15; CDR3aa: CASSPGLSMNTEAFF; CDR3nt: TGTGCCAGCAGCCCAGGACTGAGTATGAACACTGAAGCTTTCTTT
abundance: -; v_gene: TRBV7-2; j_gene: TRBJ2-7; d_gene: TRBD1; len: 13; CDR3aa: CASSTGTVGEQYF; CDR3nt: TGTGCCAGCAGCACCGGGACAGTCGGCGAGCAGTACTTC
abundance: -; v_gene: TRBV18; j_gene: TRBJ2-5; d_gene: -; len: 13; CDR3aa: CASSPREQETQYF; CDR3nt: TGTGCCAGCTCACCACGGGAGCAAGAGACCCAGTACTTC
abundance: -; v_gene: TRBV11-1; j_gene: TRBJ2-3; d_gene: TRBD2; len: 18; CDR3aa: CASSWGLAGDSSTDTQYF; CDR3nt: TGTGCCAGCAGCTGGGGACTAGCGGGAGACTCTAGCACAGATACGCAGTATTTT
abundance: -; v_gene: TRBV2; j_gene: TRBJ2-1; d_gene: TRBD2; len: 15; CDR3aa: CASRRGREGIHEQFF; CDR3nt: TGTGCCAGCAGGAGGGGGCGGGAGGGCATCCATGAGCAGTTCTTC
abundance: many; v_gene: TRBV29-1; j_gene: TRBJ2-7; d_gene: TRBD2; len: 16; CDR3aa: CSALWATSGSSYEQYF; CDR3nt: TGCAGCGCCCTTTGGGCTACTAGCGGGAGTAGTTACGAGCAGTACTTC
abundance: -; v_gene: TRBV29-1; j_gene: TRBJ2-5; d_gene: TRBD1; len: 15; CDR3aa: CGVRIRDSRQETQYF; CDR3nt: TGCGGCGTTCGGATCCGGGACAGCCGCCAAGAGACCCAGTACTTC
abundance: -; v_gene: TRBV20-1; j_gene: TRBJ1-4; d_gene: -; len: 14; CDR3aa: CSARRSGANEKLFF; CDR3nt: TGCAGTGCTAGAAGGAGCGGAGCTAATGAAAAACTGTTTTTT
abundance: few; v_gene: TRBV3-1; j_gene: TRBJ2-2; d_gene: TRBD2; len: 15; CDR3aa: CASSRRGGHTGELFF; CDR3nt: TGTGCCAGCAGCCGCCGGGGGGGACACACCGGGGAGCTGTTTTTT
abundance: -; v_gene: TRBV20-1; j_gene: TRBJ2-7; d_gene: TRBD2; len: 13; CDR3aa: CSSDERDPYEQYF; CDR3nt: TGCAGCTCGGATGAGCGGGACCCCTACGAGCAGTACTTC
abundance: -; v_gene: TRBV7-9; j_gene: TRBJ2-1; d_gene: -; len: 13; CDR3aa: CASSFSAFDEQFF; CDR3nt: TGTGCCAGCAGCTTTTCCGCATTCGATGAGCAGTTCTTC
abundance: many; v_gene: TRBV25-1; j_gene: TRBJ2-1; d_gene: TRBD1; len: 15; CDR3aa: CASSEGQLGLNEQFF; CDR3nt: TGTGCCAGCAGTGAGGGACAGCTTGGGCTCAATGAGCAGTTCTTC
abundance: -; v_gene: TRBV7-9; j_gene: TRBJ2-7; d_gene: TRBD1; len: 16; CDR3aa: CASSLATDRGLHEQYF; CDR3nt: TGTGCCAGCAGCTTAGCTACTGACAGGGGGCTGCACGAGCAGTACTTC
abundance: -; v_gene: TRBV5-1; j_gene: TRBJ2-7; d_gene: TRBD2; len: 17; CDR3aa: CASSRTLGLAGDYEQYF; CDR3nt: TGCGCCAGCTCGCGGACCCTGGGACTAGCGGGAGACTACGAGCAGTACTTC
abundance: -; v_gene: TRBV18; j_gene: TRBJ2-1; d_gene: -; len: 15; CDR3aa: CASSLRVAVNNEQFF; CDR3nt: TGTGCCAGCTCCCTCAGGGTAGCGGTAAACAATGAGCAGTTCTTC
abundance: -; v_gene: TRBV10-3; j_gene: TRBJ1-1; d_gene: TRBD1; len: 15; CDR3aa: CAISPSGTENTEAFF; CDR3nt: TGTGCCATCAGTCCTTCCGGGACAGAGAACACTGAAGCTTTCTTT
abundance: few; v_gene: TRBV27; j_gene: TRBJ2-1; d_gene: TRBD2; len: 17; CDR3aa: CASSFTGLAGGGNEQFF; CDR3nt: TGTGCCAGCAGTTTTACCGGACTAGCGGGAGGTGGAAATGAGCAGTTCTTC
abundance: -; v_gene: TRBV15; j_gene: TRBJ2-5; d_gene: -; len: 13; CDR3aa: CATSGQNQETQYF; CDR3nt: TGTGCCACCTCTGGACAAAACCAAGAGACCCAGTACTTC
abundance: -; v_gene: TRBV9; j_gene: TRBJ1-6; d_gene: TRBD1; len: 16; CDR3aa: CASSVRDRGYNSPLHF; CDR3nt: TGTGCCAGCAGCGTACGGGACAGGGGTTATAATTCACCCCTCCACTTT
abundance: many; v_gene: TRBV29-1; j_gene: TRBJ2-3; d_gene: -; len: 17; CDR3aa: CSVVPRVLRRGTDTQYF; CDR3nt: TGCAGCGTTGTCCCCCGCGTCCTCCGAAGGGGCACAGATACGCAGTATTTT
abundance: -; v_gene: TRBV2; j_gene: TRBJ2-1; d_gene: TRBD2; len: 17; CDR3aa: CASSVPLRGGFYNEQFF; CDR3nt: TGTGCCAGCAGTGTACCTCTGCGGGGGGGCTTTTACAATGAGCAGTTCTTC
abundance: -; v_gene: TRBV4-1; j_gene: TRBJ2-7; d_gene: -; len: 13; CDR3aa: CASSQDLFYEQYF; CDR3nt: TGCGCCAGCAGCCAAGATCTCTTCTACGAGCAGTACTTC
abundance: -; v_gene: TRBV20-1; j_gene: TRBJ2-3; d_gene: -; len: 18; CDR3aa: CSARDHLEGPLGTDTQYF; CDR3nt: TGCAGTGCTAGAGATCATCTGGAGGGACCTCTTGGCACAGATACGCAGTATTTT